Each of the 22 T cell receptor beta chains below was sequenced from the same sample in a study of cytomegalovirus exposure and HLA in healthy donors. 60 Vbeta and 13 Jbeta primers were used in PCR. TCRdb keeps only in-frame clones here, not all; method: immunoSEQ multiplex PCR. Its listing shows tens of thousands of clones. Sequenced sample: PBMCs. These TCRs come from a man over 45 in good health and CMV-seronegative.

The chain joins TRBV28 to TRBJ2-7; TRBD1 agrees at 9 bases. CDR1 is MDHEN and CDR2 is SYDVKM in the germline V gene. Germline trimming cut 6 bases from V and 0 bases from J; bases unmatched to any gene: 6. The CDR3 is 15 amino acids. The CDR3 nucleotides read TGTGCCAGCAGCCCCGTGGGACAGGGCTCCTACGAGCAGTACTTC. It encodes CASSPVGQGSYEQYF.

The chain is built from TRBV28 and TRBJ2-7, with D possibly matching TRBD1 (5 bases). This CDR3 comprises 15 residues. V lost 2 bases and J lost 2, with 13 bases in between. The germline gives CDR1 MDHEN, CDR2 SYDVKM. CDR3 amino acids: CASSLPQAGTYEQYF. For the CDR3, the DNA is TGTGCCAGCAGTTTACCTCAGGCAGGGACCTACGAGCAGTACTTC. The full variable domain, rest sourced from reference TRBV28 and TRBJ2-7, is DVKVTQSSRYLVKRTGEKVFLECVQDMDHENMFWYRQDPGLGLRLIYFSYDVKMKEKGDIPEGYSVSREKKERFSLILESASTNQTSMYLCASSLPQAGTYEQYFGPGTRLTVT.

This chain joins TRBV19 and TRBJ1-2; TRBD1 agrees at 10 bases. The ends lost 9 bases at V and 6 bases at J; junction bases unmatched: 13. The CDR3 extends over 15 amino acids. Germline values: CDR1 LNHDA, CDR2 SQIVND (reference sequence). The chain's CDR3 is CASRVLDRGVDGYTF. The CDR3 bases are TGTGCCAGCAGAGTCCTGGACAGGGGGGTGGATGGCTACACCTTC.

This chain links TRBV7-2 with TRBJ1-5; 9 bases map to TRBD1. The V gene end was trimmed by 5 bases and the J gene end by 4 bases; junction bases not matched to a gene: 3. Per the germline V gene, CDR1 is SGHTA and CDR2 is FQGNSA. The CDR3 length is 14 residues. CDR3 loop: CASSPGTGNQPQHF. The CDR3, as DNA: TGTGCCAGCAGCCCAGGGACAGGGAATCAGCCCCAGCATTTT.

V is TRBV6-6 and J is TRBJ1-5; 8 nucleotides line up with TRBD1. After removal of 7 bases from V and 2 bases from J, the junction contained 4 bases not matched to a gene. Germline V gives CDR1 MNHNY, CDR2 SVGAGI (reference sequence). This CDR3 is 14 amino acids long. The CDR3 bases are TGTGCCAGCATAGACAGGGGTGGCAATCAGCCCCAGCATTTT. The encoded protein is CASIDRGGNQPQHF.

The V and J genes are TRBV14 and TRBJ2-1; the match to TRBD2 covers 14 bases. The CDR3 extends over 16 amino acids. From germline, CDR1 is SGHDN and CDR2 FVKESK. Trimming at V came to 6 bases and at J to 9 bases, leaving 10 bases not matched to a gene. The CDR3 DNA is TGTGCCAGCAGGGTACCGGGACTAGCGGGGGCACCTGAGCAGTTCTTC. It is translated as CASRVPGLAGAPEQFF.

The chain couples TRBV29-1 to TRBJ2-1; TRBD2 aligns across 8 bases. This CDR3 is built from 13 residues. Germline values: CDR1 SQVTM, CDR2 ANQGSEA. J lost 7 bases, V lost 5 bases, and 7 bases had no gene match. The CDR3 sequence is CSVSGLADNEQFF. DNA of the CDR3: TGCAGCGTTTCCGGACTAGCAGATAATGAGCAGTTCTTC.

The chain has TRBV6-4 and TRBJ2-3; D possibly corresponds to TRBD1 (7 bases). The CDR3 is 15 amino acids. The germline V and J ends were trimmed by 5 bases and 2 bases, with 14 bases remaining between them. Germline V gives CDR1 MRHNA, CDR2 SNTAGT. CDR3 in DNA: TGTGCCAGCAGTCACAGGGGAGGTTCCACAGATACGCAGTATTTT. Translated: CASSHRGGSTDTQYF.

The CDR3 is CASSSPMHLGQGARTDTQYF. The CDR3 nucleotides read TGTGCCAGCAGTTCCCCGATGCACCTCGGACAGGGGGCGCGCACAGATACGCAGTATTTT. The chain joins TRBV28 to TRBJ2-3; 11 nucleotides align to TRBD1. This CDR3 is built from 20 residues. The V segment lost 4 bases and the J segment 1 base; nucleotides outside the gene matches: 16. Germline V gene lookup returns CDR1 MDHEN and CDR2 SYDVKM.

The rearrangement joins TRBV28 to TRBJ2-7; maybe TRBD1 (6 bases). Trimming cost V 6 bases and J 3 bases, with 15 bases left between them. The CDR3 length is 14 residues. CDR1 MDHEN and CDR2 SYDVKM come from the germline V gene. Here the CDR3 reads CASSQTGRHYEQYF. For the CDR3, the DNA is TGTGCCAGCAGCCAAACAGGGAGACACTACGAGCAGTACTTC.

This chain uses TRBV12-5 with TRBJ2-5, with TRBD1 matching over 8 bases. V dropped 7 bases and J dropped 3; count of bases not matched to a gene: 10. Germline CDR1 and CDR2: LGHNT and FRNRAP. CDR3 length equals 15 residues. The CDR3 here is CASARGQGEEETQYF. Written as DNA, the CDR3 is TGTGCTAGTGCCAGAGGACAGGGAGAAGAAGAGACCCAGTACTTC.

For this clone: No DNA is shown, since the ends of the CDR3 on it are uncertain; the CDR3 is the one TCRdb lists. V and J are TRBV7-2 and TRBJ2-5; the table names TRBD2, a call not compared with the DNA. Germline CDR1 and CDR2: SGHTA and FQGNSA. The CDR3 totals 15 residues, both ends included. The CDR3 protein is CASSQTVAGGTTRYF.

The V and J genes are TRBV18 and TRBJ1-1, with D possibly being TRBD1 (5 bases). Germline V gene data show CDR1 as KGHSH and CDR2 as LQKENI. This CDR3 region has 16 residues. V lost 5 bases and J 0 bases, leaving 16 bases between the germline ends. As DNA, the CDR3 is TGTGCCAGCTCATGGGTGGGGGGGACTTTGAACACTGAAGCTTTCTTT. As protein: CASSWVGGTLNTEAFF.

The CDR3 DNA reads as TGTGCCAGTAGTAAAGTTGCGGGTACTGCCTACGAGCAGTACTTC. Encoded protein: CASSKVAGTAYEQYF. The chain uses TRBV19 and TRBJ2-7; TRBD2 might be the D (5 bases). The CDR3 loop spans 15 amino acids. Trimming pared 4 bases from V and 2 bases from J, leaving 15 bases between. Looked up from germline, CDR1 is LNHDA and CDR2 is SQIVND (reference sequence). Variable domain in full (rest from reference TRBV19 and TRBJ2-7): DGGITQSPKYLFRKEGQNVTLSCEQNLNHDAMYWYRQDPGQGLRLIYYSQIVNDFQKGDIAEGYSVSREKKESFPLTVTSAQKNPTAFYLCASSKVAGTAYEQYFGPGTRLTVT.

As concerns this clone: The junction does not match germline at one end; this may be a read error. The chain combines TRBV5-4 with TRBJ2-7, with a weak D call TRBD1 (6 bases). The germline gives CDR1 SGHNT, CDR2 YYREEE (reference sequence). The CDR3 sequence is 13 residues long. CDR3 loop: CASSTNQQGTYHF. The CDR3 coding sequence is TGTGCCAGCAGCACCAACCAACAGGGCACCTATCACTTC.

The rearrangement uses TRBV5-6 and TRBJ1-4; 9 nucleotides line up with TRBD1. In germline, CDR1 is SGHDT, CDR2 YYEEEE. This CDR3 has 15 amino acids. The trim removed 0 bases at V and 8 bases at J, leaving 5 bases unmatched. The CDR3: CASSLGTGVGEKLFF. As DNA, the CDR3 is TGTGCCAGCAGCTTGGGGACAGGGGTCGGAGAAAAACTGTTTTTT.

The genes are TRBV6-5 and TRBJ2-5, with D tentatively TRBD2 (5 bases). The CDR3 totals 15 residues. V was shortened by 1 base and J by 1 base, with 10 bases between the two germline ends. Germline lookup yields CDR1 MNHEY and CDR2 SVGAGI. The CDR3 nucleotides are TGTGCCAGCAGTTACTTCATAGAGGGCCAAGAGACCCAGTACTTC. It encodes CASSYFIEGQETQYF.

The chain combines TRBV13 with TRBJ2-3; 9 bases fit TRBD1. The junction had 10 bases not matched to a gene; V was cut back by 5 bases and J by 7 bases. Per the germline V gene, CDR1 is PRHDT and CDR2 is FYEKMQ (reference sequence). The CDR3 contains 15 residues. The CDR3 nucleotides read TGTGCCAGCAGCATCGACAGGGGGTCGGAAAATACGCAGTATTTT. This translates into CASSIDRGSENTQYF.

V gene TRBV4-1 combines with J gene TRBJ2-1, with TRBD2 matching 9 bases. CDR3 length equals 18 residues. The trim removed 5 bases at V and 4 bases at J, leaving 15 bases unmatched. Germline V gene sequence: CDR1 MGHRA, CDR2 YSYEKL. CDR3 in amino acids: CASSALYSGGAGYNEQFF. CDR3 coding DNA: TGCGCCAGCAGCGCACTCTATAGCGGGGGTGCAGGGTACAATGAGCAGTTCTTC.

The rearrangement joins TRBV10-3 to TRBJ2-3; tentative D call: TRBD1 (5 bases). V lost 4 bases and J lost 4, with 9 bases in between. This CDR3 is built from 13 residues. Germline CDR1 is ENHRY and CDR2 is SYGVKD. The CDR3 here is CAISGGVADTQYF. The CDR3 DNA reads TGTGCCATCAGTGGGGGCGTTGCAGATACGCAGTATTTT.

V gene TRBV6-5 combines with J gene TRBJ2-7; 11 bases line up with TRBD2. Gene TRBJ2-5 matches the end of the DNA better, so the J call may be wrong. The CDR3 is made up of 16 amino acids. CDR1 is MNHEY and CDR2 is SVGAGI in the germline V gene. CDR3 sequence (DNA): TGTGCCAGCAGTTACTCGTATGGTAGCGGGGGGGGGACCCAGTACTTC. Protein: CASSYSYGSGGGTQYF.

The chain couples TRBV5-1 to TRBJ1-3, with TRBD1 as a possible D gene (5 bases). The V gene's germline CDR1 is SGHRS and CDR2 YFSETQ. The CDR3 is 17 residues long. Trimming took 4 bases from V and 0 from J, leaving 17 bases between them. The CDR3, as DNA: TGCGCCAGCAGCCCCAGGGTTAGGCAGACCTCTGGAAACACCATATATTTT. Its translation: CASSPRVRQTSGNTIYF.